What follows are 8 T cell receptor beta chains derived from one specimen sequenced in a study of shared clonotypes between healthy human individuals. Method: immunoSEQ multiplex PCR; TCRdb's copy keeps in-frame clones and lacks some. The data show 2.3 million or so clones, 85% to 95% seen once. Sequenced: naive CD4+ T cells from PBMCs. Subset specified: CD45RA+ positively selected. The receptors shown here come from a man aged 18 to 29 in good health. Some clones in this sample may be carry-over from other donors' samples.

On this clone itself: The same CDR3 can be traced to other DNA sequences in this sample. V is TRBV19 and J is TRBJ1-2, with a possible D match to TRBD1 (5 bases). The CDR3 totals 14 residues. Germline values: CDR1 LNHDA, CDR2 SQIVND (reference sequence). With 1 base removed from V and 3 bases from J, the gap between germline ends came to 9 bases. DNA of the CDR3: TGTGCCAGTAGTATAGTTGGAGGGGACTATGGCTACACCTTC. The encoded protein is CASSIVGGDYGYTF.

Comments on this clone: Other nucleotide sequences in the sample specify the same CDR3. The chain links TRBV18 to TRBJ2-7, with 12 bases matching TRBD2. V shed 3 bases and J 3 bases; nucleotides not matched to a gene: 6. Germline V gives CDR1 KGHSH, CDR2 LQKENI. This CDR3 comprises 16 residues. Here the CDR3 reads CASSPPTSGRLYEQYF. Written as DNA, the CDR3 is TGTGCCAGCTCACCTCCGACTAGCGGGAGACTCTACGAGCAGTACTTC.

The chain joins TRBV29-1 to TRBJ1-4, with TRBD1 as a possible D gene (6 bases). V lost 7 bases and J 0 bases, leaving 9 bases between the germline ends. Germline V CDR1 and CDR2: SQVTM, ANQGSEA. This CDR3 region has 13 residues. CDR3: CSAEGATNEKLFF. Written as DNA, the CDR3 is TGCAGCGCAGAGGGGGCAACTAATGAAAAACTGTTTTTT. The entire variable domain, with the rest obtained from reference TRBV29-1 and TRBJ1-4, is as follows: SAVISQKPSRDICQRGTSLTIQCQVDSQVTMMFWYRQQPGQSLTLIATANQGSEATYESGFVIDKFPISRPNLTFSTLTVSNMSPEDSSIYLCSAEGATNEKLFFGSGTQLSVL.

V is TRBV15 and J is TRBJ2-1; 9 positions agree with TRBD1. After removal of 5 bases from V and 6 bases from J, the junction contained 23 bases not matched to a gene. Germline CDR1 LNHNV, CDR2 YYDKDF (reference sequence). The CDR3 runs to 20 residues. CDR3 protein: CATSRAPRGTGPGMVNEQFF. CDR3 DNA: TGTGCCACCAGCCGTGCACCTAGGGGGACAGGGCCCGGTATGGTCAATGAGCAGTTCTTC.

The chain carries TRBV18 and TRBJ2-3; 8 bases align to TRBD1. There are 15 residues in the CDR3. Germline V gene data show CDR1 as KGHSH and CDR2 as LQKENI. Trimming removed 6 bases from V and 0 bases from J; junction bases left unmatched: 5. CDR3 loop: CASSTGATSTDTQYF. As DNA, the CDR3 is TGTGCCAGCTCGACAGGGGCAACAAGCACAGATACGCAGTATTTT.

The chain employs TRBV30 and TRBJ2-5; D perhaps matches TRBD2 (6 bases). CDR3 length: 15 amino acids. Per germline, CDR1 GTSNPN and CDR2 SVGIG (reference sequence). Trimming removed 1 base at V and 7 bases at J, with 19 bases between. The CDR3 DNA reads TGTGCCTGGAGTGCCAGATCGGGGACTGGGGGGACCCAGTACTTC. It codes for CAWSARSGTGGTQYF.

The rearrangement joins TRBV5-4 to TRBJ2-7; perhaps TRBD1 as D (6 bases). The germline V gene has CDR1 SGHNT and CDR2 YYREEE (reference sequence). The CDR3 runs 14 residues. Trimming took 2 bases from V and 5 from J, leaving 14 bases between them. The CDR3 region has the DNA TGTGCCAGCAGCTTCGGCAGGGGAAGGAACGAGCAGTACTTC. Translated, it gives CASSFGRGRNEQYF.

The genes are TRBV14 and TRBJ1-1, with D unresolved. CDR3 length: 13 amino acids. The V end was cut by 5 bases, the J end by 1 base, with 8 bases between. Germline loops: CDR1 SGHDN, CDR2 FVKESK. The CDR3 coding sequence is TGTGCCAGCAGCGTCACTCGGAACACTGAAGCTTTCTTT. Translated, it gives CASSVTRNTEAFF.